The 2 T cell receptor beta chains listed next were all sequenced from one sample in a study of spatial heterogeneity in lung cancer. TCRdb passed the 5' RACE reads through MiXCR, listing each CDR3 protein once. The table lists roughly 48,000 distinct CDR3 sequences, around 5.2% of them singletons. Time point described: sample taken at primary tumor resection. The input material, whole RNA from tumor, nontumor lung or frozen PBMC, was sequenced unsorted. The specimen was PBMCs, collected at surgery. These receptors were obtained from a male donor with early-stage non-small cell lung cancer.

Ten or more counts support this clonotype. The V and J genes are TRBV5-1 and TRBJ2-3; perhaps TRBD2 as D (5 bases). This CDR3 spans 11 amino acids. Germline CDR1 reads SGHRS; CDR2 reads YFSETQ. The V and J ends lost 0 bases and 12 bases respectively, with 8 bases between them. DNA of the CDR3: TGCGCCAGCAGCTTGGCGGAGGTCCAGTATTTT. Its translation is CASSLAEVQYF.

V usage is TRBV7-6 and J usage is TRBJ1-1; no clear D gene. Trimming took off 6 bases at V and 7 bases at J, with 15 bases between the two ends. Germline V gene sequence: CDR1 SGHVS, CDR2 FNYEAQ. The CDR3 consists of 13 residues. The CDR3 region is CASSSPPGYEAFF. The CDR3 DNA reads as TGTGCCAGCAGTTCGCCCCCGGGATATGAAGCTTTCTTT.